Here is one T cell receptor beta chain with its context. The data were produced by immunoSEQ multiplex PCR, yet TCRdb's version contains in-frame clones alone and is incomplete. The repertoire has over a million clones, 95% to 97% of them found once; the top ten carry approximately 1%. CDR3 size: 17 residues. Losses at the gene ends were 0 bases for V and 5 bases for J; bases not matched to a gene: 10. Germline-derived CDR1 and CDR2 are SGHNT and YYREEE (reference sequence). This entry comes from a study of shared clonotypes between healthy human individuals. The chain carries TRBV5-4 and TRBJ2-2, with 7 bases aligning to TRBD2. This receptor was identified in a man aged 25-40 years in good health. Sequenced material: naive CD4+ T cells sorted from blood. Subset here: CD45RA+ positively selected. CDR3 protein: CASSLEVGGAGTGELFF. The CDR3 coding sequence is TGTGCCAGCAGCTTGGAGGTGGGAGGAGCGGGGACCGGGGAGCTGTTTTTT. Full variable domain (rest looked up from reference TRBV5-4 and TRBJ2-2): ETGVTQSPTHLIKTRGQQVTLRCSSQSGHNTVSWYQQALGQGPQFIFQYYREEENGRGNFPPRFSGLQFPNYSSELNVNALELDDSALYLCASSLEVGGAGTGELFFGEGSRLTVL.